This T cell receptor beta chain was observed in a study of T-cell memory formation after mild COVID-19. Findings and caveats of the study: Clones contracting over day 15 to 85 were CD4/CD8 balanced, with later expanders leaning CD4+.

V was cut by 1 base and J by 8 bases, with 10 bases left in between. The length of the CDR3 is 13 residues. CDR1 and CDR2 (germline): SGHKS, YYEKEE (reference sequence). Many counts were recorded for this clonotype. The antigen remains unidentified. In TCRdb, the 5' RACE reads were re-called with MiXCR into one record per CDR3 protein. Among approximately 340,000 distinct CDR3 sequences, more than 15% were seen once, and the ten largest hold 20% to 25%. The sequence derives from a man in his late teens or twenties who had mild COVID-19 (a few samples of this study predate the infection). Cell type and time point are not known. V and J are TRBV5-5 and TRBJ2-1; the D is unclear. Sequences were obtained from PBMCs or a T cell subset sorted from them (not recorded which). CDR3 in amino acids: CASSLWGSDEQFF. Written as DNA, the CDR3 is TGTGCCAGCAGCTTGTGGGGTTCCGATGAGCAGTTCTTC.